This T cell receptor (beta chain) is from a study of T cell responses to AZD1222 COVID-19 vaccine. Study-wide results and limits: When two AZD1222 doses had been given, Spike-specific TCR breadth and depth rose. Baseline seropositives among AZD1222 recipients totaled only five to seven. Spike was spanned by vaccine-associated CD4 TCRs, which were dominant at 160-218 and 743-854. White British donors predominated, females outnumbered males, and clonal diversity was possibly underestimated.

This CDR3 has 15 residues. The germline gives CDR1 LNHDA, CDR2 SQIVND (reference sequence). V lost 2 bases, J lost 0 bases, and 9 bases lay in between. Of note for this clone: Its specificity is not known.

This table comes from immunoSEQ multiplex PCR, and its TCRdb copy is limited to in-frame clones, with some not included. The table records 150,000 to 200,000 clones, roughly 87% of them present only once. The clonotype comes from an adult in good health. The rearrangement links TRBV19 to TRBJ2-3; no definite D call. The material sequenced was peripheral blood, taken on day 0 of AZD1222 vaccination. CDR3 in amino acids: CASSIYGDSTDTQYF. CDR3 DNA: TGTGCCAGTAGTATATATGGGGATAGCACAGATACGCAGTATTTT.